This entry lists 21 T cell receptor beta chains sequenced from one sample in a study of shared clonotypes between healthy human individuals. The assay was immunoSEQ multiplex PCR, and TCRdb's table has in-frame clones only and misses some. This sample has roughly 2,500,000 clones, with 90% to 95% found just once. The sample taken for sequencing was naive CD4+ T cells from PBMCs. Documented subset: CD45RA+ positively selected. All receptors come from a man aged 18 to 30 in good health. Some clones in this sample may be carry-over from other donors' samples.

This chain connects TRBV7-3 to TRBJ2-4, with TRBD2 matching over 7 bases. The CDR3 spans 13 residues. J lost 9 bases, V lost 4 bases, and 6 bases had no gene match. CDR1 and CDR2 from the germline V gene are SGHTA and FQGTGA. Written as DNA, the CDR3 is TGTGCCAGCAGCTCCTCACAGCGGGGCATTCAGTACTTC. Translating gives CASSSSQRGIQYF.

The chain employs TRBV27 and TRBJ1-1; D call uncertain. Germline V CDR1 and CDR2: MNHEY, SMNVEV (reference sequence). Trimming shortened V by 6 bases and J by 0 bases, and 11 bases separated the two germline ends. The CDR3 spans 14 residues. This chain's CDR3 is CASRDRGLNTEAFF. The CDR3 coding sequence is TGTGCCAGCAGGGATCGAGGACTGAACACTGAAGCTTTCTTT.

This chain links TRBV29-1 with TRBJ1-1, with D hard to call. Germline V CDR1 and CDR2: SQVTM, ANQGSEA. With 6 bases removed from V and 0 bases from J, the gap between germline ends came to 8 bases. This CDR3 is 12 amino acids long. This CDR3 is CSVSALNTEAFF. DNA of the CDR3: TGCAGCGTCAGTGCTCTGAACACTGAAGCTTTCTTT.

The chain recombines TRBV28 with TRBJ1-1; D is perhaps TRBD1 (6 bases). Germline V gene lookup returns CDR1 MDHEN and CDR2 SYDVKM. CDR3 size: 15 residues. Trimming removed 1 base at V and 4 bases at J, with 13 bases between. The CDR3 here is CASSLSTAGATEAFF. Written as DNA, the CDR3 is TGTGCCAGCAGTTTATCGACGGCGGGGGCCACTGAAGCTTTCTTT.

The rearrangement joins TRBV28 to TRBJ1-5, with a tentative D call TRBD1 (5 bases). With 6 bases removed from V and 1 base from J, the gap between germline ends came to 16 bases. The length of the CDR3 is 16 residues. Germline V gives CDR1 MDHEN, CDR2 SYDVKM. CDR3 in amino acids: CASSQDSLSSNQPQHF. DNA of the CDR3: TGTGCCAGCAGCCAAGACAGCTTGAGCAGCAATCAGCCCCAGCATTTT. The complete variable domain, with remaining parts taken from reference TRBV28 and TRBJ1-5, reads DVKVTQSSRYLVKRTGEKVFLECVQDMDHENMFWYRQDPGLGLRLIYFSYDVKMKEKGDIPEGYSVSREKKERFSLILESASTNQTSMYLCASSQDSLSSNQPQHFGDGTRLSIL.

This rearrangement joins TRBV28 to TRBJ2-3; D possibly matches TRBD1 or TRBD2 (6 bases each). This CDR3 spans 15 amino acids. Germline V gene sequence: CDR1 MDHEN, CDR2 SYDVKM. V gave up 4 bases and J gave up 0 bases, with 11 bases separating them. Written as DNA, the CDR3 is TGTGCCAGCAGTTCAACAGGGACTAGCACAGATACGCAGTATTTT. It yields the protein CASSSTGTSTDTQYF.

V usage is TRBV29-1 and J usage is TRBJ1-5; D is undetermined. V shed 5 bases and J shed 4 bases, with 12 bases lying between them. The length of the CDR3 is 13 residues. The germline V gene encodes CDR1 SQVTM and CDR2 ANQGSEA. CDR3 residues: CSVSQSNNQPQHF. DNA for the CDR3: TGCAGCGTTAGCCAGAGCAATAATCAGCCCCAGCATTTT.

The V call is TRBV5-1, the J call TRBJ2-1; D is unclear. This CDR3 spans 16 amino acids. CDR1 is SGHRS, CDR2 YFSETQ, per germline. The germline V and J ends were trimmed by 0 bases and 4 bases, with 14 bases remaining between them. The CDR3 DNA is TGCGCCAGCAGCTTGGAGCTGTTGGGGAATTACAATGAGCAGTTCTTC. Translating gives CASSLELLGNYNEQFF.

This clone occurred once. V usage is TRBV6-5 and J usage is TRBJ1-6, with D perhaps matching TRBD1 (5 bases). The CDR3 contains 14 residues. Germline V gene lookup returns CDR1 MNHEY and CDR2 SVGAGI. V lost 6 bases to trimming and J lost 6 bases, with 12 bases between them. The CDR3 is CASSTGGTNSPLHF. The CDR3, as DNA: TGTGCCAGCAGCACGGGAGGGACTAATTCACCCCTCCACTTT.

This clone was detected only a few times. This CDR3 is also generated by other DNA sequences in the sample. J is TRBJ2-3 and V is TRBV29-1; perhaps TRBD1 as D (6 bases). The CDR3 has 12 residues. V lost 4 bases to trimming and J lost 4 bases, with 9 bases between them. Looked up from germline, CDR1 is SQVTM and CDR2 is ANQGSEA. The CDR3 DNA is TGCAGCGTTGCTGGGGGCCCAGATACGCAGTATTTT. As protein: CSVAGGPDTQYF.

CDR3 loop: CASRPHRGINEKLFF. CDR3 nucleotide sequence: TGTGCCAGCAGACCCCACAGGGGAATTAATGAAAAACTGTTTTTT. This rearrangement joins TRBV6-5 to TRBJ1-4, with 7 bases identical to TRBD1. The CDR3 consists of 15 residues. V was clipped by 6 bases and J by 4 bases; unmatched bases: 8. The germline V gene has CDR1 MNHEY and CDR2 SVGAGI.

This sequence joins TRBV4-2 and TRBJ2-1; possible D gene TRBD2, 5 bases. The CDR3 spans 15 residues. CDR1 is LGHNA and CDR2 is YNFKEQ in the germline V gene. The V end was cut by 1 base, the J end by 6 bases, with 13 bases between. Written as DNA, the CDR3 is TGTGCCAGCAGCCAAGTCACCCGCGGGCCCAATGAGCAGTTCTTC. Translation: CASSQVTRGPNEQFF.

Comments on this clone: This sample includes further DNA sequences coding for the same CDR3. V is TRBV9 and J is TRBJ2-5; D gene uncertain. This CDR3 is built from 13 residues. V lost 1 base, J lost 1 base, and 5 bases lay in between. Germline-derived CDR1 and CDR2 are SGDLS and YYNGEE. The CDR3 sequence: CASSVWGQETQYF. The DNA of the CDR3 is TGTGCCAGCAGCGTATGGGGCCAAGAGACCCAGTACTTC.

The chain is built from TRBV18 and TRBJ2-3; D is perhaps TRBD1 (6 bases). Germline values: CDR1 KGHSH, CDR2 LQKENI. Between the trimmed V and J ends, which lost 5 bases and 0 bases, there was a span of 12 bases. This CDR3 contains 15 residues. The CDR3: CASSVTGTSTDTQYF. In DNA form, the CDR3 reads TGTGCCAGCTCAGTCACAGGGACGAGCACAGATACGCAGTATTTT. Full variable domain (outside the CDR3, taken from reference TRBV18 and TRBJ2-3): NAGVMQNPRHLVRRRGQEARLRCSPMKGHSHVYWYRQLPEEGLKFMVYLQKENIIDESGMPKERFSAEFPKEGPSILRIQQVVRGDSAAYFCASSVTGTSTDTQYFGPGTRLTVL.

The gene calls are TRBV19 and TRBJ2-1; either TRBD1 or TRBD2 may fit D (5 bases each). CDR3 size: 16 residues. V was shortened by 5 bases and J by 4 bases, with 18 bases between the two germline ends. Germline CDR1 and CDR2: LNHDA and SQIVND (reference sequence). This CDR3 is CASSPIWDLIYNEQFF. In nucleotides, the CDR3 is TGTGCCAGTAGTCCCATCTGGGACCTGATTTACAATGAGCAGTTCTTC. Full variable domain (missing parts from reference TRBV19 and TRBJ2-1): DGGITQSPKYLFRKEGQNVTLSCEQNLNHDAMYWYRQDPGQGLRLIYYSQIVNDFQKGDIAEGYSVSREKKESFPLTVTSAQKNPTAFYLCASSPIWDLIYNEQFFGPGTRLTVL.

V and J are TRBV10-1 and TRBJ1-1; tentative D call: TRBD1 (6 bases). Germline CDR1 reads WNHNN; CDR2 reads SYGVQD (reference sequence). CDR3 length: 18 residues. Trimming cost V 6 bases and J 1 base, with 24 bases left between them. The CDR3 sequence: CASSAPGGAVGRNTEAFF. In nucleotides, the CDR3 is TGCGCCAGCAGCGCACCCGGGGGGGCAGTCGGGAGGAACACTGAAGCTTTCTTT.

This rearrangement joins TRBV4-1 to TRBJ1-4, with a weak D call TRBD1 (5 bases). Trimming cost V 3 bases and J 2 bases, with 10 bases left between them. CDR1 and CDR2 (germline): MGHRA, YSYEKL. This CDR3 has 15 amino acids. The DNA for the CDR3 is TGCGCCAGCAGCCACCAGACAGCCACTAATGAAAAACTGTTTTTT. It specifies CASSHQTATNEKLFF.

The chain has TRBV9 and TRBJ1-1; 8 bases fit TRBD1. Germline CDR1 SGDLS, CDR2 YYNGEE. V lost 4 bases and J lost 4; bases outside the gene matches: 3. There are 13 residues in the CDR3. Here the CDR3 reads CASSLTGGTEAFF. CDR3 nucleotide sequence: TGTGCCAGCAGCCTTACAGGGGGCACTGAAGCTTTCTTT.

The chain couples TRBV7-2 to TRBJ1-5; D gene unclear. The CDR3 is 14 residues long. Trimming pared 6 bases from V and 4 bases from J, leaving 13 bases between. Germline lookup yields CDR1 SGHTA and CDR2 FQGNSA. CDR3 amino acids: CASSTPGNNQPQHF. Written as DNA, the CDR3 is TGTGCCAGCAGTACACCCGGGAATAATCAGCCCCAGCATTTT.

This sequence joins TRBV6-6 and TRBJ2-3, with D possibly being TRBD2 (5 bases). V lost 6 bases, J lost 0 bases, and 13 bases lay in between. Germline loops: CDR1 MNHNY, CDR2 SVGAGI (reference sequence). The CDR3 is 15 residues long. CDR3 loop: CASRDSKRSTDTQYF. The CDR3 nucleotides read TGTGCCAGCAGGGATAGTAAGCGGAGCACAGATACGCAGTATTTT.

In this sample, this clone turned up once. CDR3 nucleotide sequence: TGTGCCATCGGTGGCGCAGATACGCAGTATTTT. Protein sequence: CAIGGADTQYF. This chain uses TRBV10-3 with TRBJ2-3, with D uncertain. CDR3 size: 11 residues. Germline V CDR1 and CDR2: ENHRY, SYGVKD. The V and J ends lost 8 bases and 4 bases respectively, with 7 bases between them.